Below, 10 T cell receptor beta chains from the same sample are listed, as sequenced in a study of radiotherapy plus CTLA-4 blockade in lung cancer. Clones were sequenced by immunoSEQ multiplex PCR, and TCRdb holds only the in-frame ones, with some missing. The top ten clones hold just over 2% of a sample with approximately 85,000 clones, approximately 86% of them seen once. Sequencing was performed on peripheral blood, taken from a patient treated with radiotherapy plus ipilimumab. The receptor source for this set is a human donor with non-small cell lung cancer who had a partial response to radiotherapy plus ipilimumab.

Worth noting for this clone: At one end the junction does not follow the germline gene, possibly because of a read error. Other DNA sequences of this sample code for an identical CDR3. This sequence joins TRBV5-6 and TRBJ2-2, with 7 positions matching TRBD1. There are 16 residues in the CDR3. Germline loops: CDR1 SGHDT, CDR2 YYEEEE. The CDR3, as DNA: TGTGCCAGCAGCTTGTGGGAGACAGGGCACACTGGGGAGCTGTTTTTT. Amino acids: CASSLWETGHTGELFF.

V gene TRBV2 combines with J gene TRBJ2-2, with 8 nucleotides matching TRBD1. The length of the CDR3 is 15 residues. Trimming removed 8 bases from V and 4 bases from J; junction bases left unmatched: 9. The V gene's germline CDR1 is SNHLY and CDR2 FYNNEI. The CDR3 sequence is CASRETGVVTGELFF. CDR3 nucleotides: TGTGCCAGCCGGGAGACAGGGGTCGTCACCGGGGAGCTGTTTTTT. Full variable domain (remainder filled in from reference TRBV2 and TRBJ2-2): EPEVTQTPSHQVTQMGQEVILRCVPISNHLYFYWYRQILGQKVEFLVSFYNNEISEKSEIFDDQFSVERPDGSNFTLKIRSTKLEDSAMYFCASRETGVVTGELFFGEGSRLTVL.

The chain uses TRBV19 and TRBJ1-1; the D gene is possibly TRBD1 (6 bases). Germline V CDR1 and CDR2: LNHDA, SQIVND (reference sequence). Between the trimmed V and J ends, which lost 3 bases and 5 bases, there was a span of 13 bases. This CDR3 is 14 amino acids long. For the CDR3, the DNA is TGTGCCAGTAGTATTGGTCGGGGGGCGACTGAAGCTTTCTTT. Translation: CASSIGRGATEAFF.

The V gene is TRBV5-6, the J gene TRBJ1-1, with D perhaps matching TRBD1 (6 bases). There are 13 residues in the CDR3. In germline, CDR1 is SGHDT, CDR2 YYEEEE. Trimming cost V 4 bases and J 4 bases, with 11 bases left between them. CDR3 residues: CASSGTGITEAFF. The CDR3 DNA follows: TGTGCCAGCAGCGGTACAGGGATCACTGAAGCTTTCTTT.

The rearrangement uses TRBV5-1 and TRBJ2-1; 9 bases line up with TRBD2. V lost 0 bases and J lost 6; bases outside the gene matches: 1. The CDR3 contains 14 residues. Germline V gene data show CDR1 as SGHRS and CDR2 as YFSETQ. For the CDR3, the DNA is TGCGCCAGCAGCTTGGTGCGGGAGGGCAATGAGCAGTTCTTC. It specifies CASSLVREGNEQFF.

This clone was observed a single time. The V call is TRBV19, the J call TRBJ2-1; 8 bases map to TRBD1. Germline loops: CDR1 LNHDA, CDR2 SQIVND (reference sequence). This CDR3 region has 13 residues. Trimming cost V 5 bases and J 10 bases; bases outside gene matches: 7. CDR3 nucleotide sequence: TGTGCCAGTAGTGCCCGGACAGGGACGGAGCAGTTCTTC. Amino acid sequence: CASSARTGTEQFF.

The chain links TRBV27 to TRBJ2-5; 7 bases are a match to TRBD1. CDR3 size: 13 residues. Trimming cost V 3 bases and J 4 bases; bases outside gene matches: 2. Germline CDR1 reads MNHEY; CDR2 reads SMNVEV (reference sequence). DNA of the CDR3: TGTGCCAGCAGTTTGGGACAGTTAGAGACCCAGTACTTC. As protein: CASSLGQLETQYF.

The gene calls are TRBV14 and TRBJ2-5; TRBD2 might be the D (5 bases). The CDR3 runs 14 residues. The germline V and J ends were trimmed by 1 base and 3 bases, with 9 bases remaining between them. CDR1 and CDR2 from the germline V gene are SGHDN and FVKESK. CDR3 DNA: TGTGCCAGCAGCCAAGTGTCTAGCAAAGAGACCCAGTACTTC. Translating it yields CASSQVSSKETQYF. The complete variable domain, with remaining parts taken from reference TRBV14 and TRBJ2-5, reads EAGVTQFPSHSVIEKGQTVTLRCDPISGHDNLYWYRRVMGKEIKFLLHFVKESKQDESGMPNNRFLAERTGGTYSTLKVQPAELEDSGVYFCASSQVSSKETQYFGPGTRLLVL.

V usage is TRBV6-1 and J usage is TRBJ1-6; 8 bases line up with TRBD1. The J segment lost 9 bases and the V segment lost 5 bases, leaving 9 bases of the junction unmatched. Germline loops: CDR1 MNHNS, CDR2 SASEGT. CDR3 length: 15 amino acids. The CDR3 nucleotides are TGTGCCAGCAGTACCCGGACAGGGTCTAGTTCACCCCTCCACTTT. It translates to CASSTRTGSSSPLHF.

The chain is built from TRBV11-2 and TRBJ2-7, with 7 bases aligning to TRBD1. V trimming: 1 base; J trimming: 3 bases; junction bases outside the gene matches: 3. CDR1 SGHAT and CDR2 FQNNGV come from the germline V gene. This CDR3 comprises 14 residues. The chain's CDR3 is CASSLVPGGYEQYV. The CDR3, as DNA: TGTGCCAGCAGCTTAGTCCCAGGGGGCTACGAGCAGTACGTC.